Here is one T cell receptor beta chain with its context. The CDR3 runs to 14 residues. Germline V CDR1 and CDR2: WSHSY, SAAADI. With V trimmed by 6 bases and J by 3 bases, 5 bases remained unmatched. Construction of the TCRbeta library involved unique molecular identifiers. One entry per CDR3 protein results from TCRdb running MiXCR on the PCR reads. The data show approximately 500,000 distinct CDR3 sequences, approximately 10% seen once. The sample is drawn from a study of T-cell reconstitution after alpha-beta-depleted transplantation in children. The chain couples TRBV10-2 to TRBJ2-3; TRBD2 agrees at 8 bases. This sequence originates from a child aged 2 to 10 with inherited bone marrow failure, due to receive a stem cell transplant. The sequenced sample was PBMCs, obtained before TCRalphabeta/CD19-depleted stem cell transplant. CDR3 protein: CASSREGGTDTQYF. CDR3 sequence (DNA): TGCGCCAGCAGCCGGGAGGGAGGGACAGATACGCAGTATTTT.